Described below is a single TCR beta chain sequence and its context. Antigen unknown. Cultured CD4+ T cell DNA underwent sequencing with the Oncomine TCR Beta short-read assay. Via MiXCR, TCRdb re-called the PCR reads, giving one row per CDR3 protein. The sample consists of a few thousand distinct CDR3 sequences, around a quarter of them appearing once. The data are from a study of vaccination and CD4 T cells after COVID-19. In germline, CDR1 is ENHRY, CDR2 SYGVKD. The CDR3 totals 16 residues. V was pared by 0 bases and J by 3 bases, with 15 bases between. Treatment of the sample: roughly 10-day PBMC culture with coronavirus spike peptide pools or control peptides (ViraFEST assay).

Sample: CD4+ T cells from blood, cultured in vitro, taken after SARS-CoV-2 vaccination. The chain has TRBV10-3 and TRBJ2-7, with D tentatively TRBD1 (5 bases). This clonotype was obtained from a human donor who had recovered from COVID-19. The CDR3 here is CAISESPYLTDYEQYF. The CDR3 coding sequence is TGTGCCATCAGTGAGTCACCCTACTTGACAGACTACGAGCAGTACTTC.